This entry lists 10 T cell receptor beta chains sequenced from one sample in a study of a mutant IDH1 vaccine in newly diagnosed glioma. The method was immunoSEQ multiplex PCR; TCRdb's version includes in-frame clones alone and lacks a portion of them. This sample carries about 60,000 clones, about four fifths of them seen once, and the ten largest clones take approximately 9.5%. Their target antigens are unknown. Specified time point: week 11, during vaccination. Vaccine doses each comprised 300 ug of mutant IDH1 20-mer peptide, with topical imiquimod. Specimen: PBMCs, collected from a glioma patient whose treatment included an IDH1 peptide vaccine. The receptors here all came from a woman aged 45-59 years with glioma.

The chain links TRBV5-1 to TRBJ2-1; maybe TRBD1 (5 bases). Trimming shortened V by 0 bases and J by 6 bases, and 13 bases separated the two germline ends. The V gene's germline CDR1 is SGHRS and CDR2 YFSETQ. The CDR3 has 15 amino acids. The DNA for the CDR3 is TGCGCCAGCAGCTTGGGAGGACAACCGATCAATGAGCAGTTCTTC. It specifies CASSLGGQPINEQFF.

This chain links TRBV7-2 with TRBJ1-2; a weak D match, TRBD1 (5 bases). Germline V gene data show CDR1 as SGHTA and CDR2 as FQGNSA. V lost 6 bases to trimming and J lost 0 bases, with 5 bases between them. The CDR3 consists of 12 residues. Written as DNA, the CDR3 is TGTGCCAGCAGGGGGGCTAACTATGGCTACACCTTC. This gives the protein CASRGANYGYTF. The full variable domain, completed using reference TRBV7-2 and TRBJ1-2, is GAGVSQSPSNKVTEKGKDVELRCDPISGHTALYWYRQSLGQGLEFLIYFQGNSAPDKSGLPSDRFSAERTGGSVSTLTIQRTQQEDSAVYLCASRGANYGYTFGSGTRLTVV.

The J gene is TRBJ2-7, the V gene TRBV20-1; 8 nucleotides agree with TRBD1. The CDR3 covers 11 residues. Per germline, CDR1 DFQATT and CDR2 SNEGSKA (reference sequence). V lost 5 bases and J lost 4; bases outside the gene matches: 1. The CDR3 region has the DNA TGCAGTGCTTGGGACAGGTACGAGCAGTACTTC. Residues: CSAWDRYEQYF.

CDR3 sequence (DNA): TGTGCCAGCAGCCCCTCGCCCAGGGGGGATAACTATGGCTACACCTTC. It specifies CASSPSPRGDNYGYTF. The genes are TRBV7-3 and TRBJ1-2; 7 nucleotides agree with TRBD1. Germline-derived CDR1 and CDR2 are SGHTA and FQGTGA. Losses at the gene ends were 5 bases for V and 1 base for J; bases not matched to a gene: 10. The CDR3 is made up of 16 amino acids.

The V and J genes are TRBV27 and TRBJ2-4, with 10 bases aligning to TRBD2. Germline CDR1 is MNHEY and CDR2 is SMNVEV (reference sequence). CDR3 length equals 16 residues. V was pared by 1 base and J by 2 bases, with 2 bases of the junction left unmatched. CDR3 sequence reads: CASSLLAGGTKNIQYF. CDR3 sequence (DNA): TGTGCCAGCAGTTTATTAGCGGGGGGCACCAAAAACATTCAGTACTTC.

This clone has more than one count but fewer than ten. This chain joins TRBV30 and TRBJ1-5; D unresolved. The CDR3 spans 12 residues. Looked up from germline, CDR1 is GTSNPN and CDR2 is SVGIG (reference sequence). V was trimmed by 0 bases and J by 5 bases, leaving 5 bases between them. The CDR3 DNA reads TGTGCCTGGAGTGTACGCGATCAGCCCCAGCATTTT. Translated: CAWSVRDQPQHF.

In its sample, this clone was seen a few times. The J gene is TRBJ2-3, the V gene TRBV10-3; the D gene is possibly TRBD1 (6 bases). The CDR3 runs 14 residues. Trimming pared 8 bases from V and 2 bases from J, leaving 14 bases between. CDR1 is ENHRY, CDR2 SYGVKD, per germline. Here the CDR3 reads CAIARDNPTDTQYF. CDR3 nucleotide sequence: TGTGCCATCGCGAGGGACAACCCCACAGATACGCAGTATTTT.

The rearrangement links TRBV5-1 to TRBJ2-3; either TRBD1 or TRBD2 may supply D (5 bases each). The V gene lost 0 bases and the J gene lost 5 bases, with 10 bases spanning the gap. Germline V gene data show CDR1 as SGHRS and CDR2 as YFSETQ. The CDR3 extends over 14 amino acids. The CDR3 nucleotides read TGCGCCAGCAGCTTGGAACTAGGGGTAGATACGCAGTATTTT. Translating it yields CASSLELGVDTQYF. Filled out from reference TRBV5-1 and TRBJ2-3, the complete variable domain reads KAGVTQTPRYLIKTRGQQVTLSCSPISGHRSVSWYQQTPGQGLQFLFEYFSETQRNKGNFPGRFSGRQFSNSRSEMNVSTLELGDSALYLCASSLELGVDTQYFGPGTRLTVL.

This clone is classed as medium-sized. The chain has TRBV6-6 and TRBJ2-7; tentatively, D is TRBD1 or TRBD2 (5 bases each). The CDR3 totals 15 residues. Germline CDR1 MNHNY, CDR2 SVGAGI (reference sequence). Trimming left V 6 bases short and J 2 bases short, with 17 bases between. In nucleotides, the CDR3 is TGTGCCAGCAGCCCCCCCGGGACCCTAACCTACGAGCAGTACTTC. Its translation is CASSPPGTLTYEQYF.

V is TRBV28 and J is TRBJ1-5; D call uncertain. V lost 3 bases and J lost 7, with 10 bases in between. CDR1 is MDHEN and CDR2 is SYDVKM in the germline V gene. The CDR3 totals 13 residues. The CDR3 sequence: CASSLIRWQPQHF. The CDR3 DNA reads TGTGCCAGCAGTTTGATAAGGTGGCAGCCCCAGCATTTT.